This note documents a single TCR beta chain sequence. The data are from a study of blood T cell repertoires in COVID-19. Study background: Acute and convalescent COVID-19 specimens originated in the United States, Italy and Spain. PBMCs, B-cell-depleted T cells, or T cells were the source of the cDNA or gDNA that made up the material.

V lost 4 bases to trimming and J lost 8 bases, with 14 bases between them. The CDR3 loop spans 13 amino acids. Germline V lookup: CDR1 LGHDT, CDR2 YNNKEL (reference sequence). As handled by the study authors: Researchers report that nucleated cell counts were estimated from reference gene primer amplification. Produced via immunoSEQ multiplex PCR; TCRdb's table is partial and in-frame only. That table gives V, J and clone size, and the DNA gave D and trimming. Of hundreds of thousands of clones in the sample, roughly 92% are singletons; the top ten hold 0.7% to 0.85%. The Seattle site enrolled patients during active infection and followed them longitudinally.

The origin of this receptor is a man in his sixties with COVID-19, enrolled during active disease. The sample comprised peripheral blood. J is TRBJ1-1 and V is TRBV3-1 (or the pseudogene TRBV3-2); no reliable D call. Here the CDR3 reads CASSPLVGGEAFF. CDR3 coding DNA: TGTGCCAGCAGCCCCCTGGTAGGCGGGGAAGCTTTCTTT.